The sample holds many counts of the clone carrying this T cell receptor (beta chain). These data belong to a study of T cells in Graves' hyperthyroidism and ophthalmopathy. There were TCR beta CDR3 regions amplified from RNA transcripts. The HTBI primer set drove a first-round RT-PCR of the TCR CDR3. TCRdb recomputed calls from the multiplex PCR reads with MiXCR, one row per CDR3 protein. The sample holds about 52,000 distinct CDR3 sequences, under 50% seen once. Trimming took off 0 bases at V and 7 bases at J, with 7 bases between the two ends. The CDR3 is made up of 14 amino acids. The source of this sequence is a woman in her 50s with Graves' ophthalmopathy. The sequenced sample was blood. The chain joins TRBV12-3 or TRBV12-4 to TRBJ1-6, with unresolved D. The CDR3 sequence: CASSLAWGNSPLHF. Written as DNA, the CDR3 is TGTGCCAGCAGTTTAGCATGGGGAAATTCACCCCTCCACTTT.